This is a list of T cell receptor beta chains from one sample in a study of cytomegalovirus exposure and HLA in healthy donors. The table came from immunoSEQ multiplex PCR; TCRdb's copy has only in-frame clones and leaves some out. The table for this sample gives over 100,000 clones. Sequencing was done on a sample of PBMCs. The receptors stem from a middle-aged woman in good health and CMV-seropositive. CDR3s include the opening cysteine and the closing phenylalanine or tryptophan. The order of the fields is J gene, D gene, V gene, CDR3 protein, CDR3 DNA. The D gene is left open where the match is weak.

J: TRBJ1-1
D: .
V: TRBV28
CDR3: CASSLGTPGAFF
DNA: TGTGCCAGCAGTTTAGGGACACCGGGAGCTTTCTTT

J: TRBJ1-2
D: TRBD1
V: TRBV4-3
CDR3: CASSQGQGAPQNGYTF
DNA: TGCGCCAGCAGCCAAGGACAGGGGGCGCCCCAGAATGGCTACACCTTC

J: TRBJ1-3
D: .
V: TRBV10-2
CDR3: CASINPFKRNTIYF
DNA: TGCGCCAGCATCAACCCGTTCAAACGGAACACCATATATTTT

J: TRBJ2-6
D: .
V: TRBV5-1
CDR3: CASSPVREAPGANVLTF
DNA: TGCGCCAGCAGCCCTGTCAGGGAAGCTCCTGGGGCCAACGTCCTGACTTTC

J: TRBJ1-2
D: .
V: TRBV27
CDR3: CASSLRGGISLGYTF
DNA: TGTGCCAGCAGTCTACGAGGGGGTATCTCACTGGGCTACACCTTC

J: TRBJ2-1
D: TRBD1
V: TRBV7-3
CDR3: CASRARDRSNEQFF
DNA: TGTGCCAGCAGAGCCCGGGACAGAAGCAATGAGCAGTTCTTC

J: TRBJ2-6
D: TRBD1
V: TRBV2
CDR3: CASSEDRAGANVLTF
DNA: TGTGCCAGCAGTGAGGACAGGGCTGGGGCCAACGTCCTGACTTTC

J: TRBJ2-1
D: .
V: TRBV2
CDR3: CASSRTNGNEQFF
DNA: TGTGCCAGCAGTAGGACTAATGGGAATGAGCAGTTCTTC

J: TRBJ1-1
D: .
V: TRBV6-6
CDR3: CASSYPQQGTEAFF
DNA: TGTGCCAGCAGTTACCCCCAGCAGGGCACTGAAGCTTTCTTT

J: TRBJ2-1
D: TRBD2
V: TRBV7-7
CDR3: CASSSDTPGLAGEDEQFF
DNA: TGTGCCAGCAGCTCCGACACGCCGGGACTAGCGGGGGAAGATGAGCAGTTCTTC

J: TRBJ2-3
D: TRBD1
V: TRBV25-1
CDR3: CASKMGDRGTDTQYF
DNA: TGTGCCAGCAAAATGGGGGACAGGGGTACAGATACGCAGTATTTT

J: TRBJ2-3
D: .
V: TRBV7-9
CDR3: CASSLQGRTDTQYF
DNA: TGTGCCAGCAGCTTACAGGGCAGGACAGATACGCAGTATTTT

J: TRBJ1-3
D: TRBD1
V: TRBV9
CDR3: CASRGQENTIYF
DNA: TGTGCCAGCAGAGGACAGGAGAACACCATATATTTT

J: TRBJ2-2
D: TRBD2
V: TRBV10-3
CDR3: CAISGGREGTGELFF
DNA: TGTGCCATCAGTGGTGGCAGGGAGGGCACCGGGGAGCTGTTTTTT

J: TRBJ1-3
D: .
V: TRBV4-1
CDR3: CASSQGAVGNTIYF
DNA: TGCGCCAGCAGCCAGGGGGCAGTTGGAAACACCATATATTTT

J: TRBJ2-7
D: .
V: TRBV5-1
CDR3: CASSLSPRGTSYEQYF
DNA: TGCGCCAGCAGCTTAAGCCCTCGGGGGACTTCCTACGAGCAGTACTTC

J: TRBJ1-5
D: .
V: TRBV7-9
CDR3: CASSLGGGQPQHF
DNA: TGTGCCAGCAGCTTAGGAGGAGGACAGCCCCAGCATTTT

J: TRBJ2-7
D: TRBD2
V: TRBV7-8
CDR3: CASSLGLAGVLREQYF
DNA: TGTGCCAGCAGCTTGGGACTAGCGGGAGTACTTCGCGAGCAGTACTTC

J: TRBJ2-1
D: TRBD2
V: TRBV19
CDR3: CASVSGRARGGNEQFF
DNA: TGTGCCAGTGTCAGCGGGAGGGCCCGGGGGGGGAATGAGCAGTTCTTC

J: TRBJ2-5
D: .
V: TRBV9
CDR3: CASSPGQAGKTQYF
DNA: TGTGCCAGCAGCCCAGGACAGGCGGGGAAGACCCAGTACTTC